Listed below are T cell receptor beta chains from one sample, sequenced in a study of shared T cell receptors in the human thymus. Clones were sequenced by immunoSEQ multiplex PCR, and TCRdb holds only the in-frame ones, with some missing. The repertoire holds approximately 730,000 clones, 70% to 90% seen once, with about 0.011% in the top ten. The sample was also reused in another study, on human thymus T cells.

The sequenced sample consisted of thymocytes. The receptors stem from a girl under three years old with a congenital heart defect. The CDR3 runs from the conserved cysteine through the conserved F or W. D genes are given only for firm matches.

V,D,J,DNA,CDR3
TRBV11-2,.,TRBJ1-2,TGTGCTAGCAGCAACTACCAGGGGCGAGATGGCTACACCTTC,CASSNYQGRDGYTF
TRBV19,TRBD1,TRBJ2-3,TGTGCCAGTAGTTCACAACGGGGACAGGGGTCCACAGATACGCAGTATTTT,CASSSQRGQGSTDTQYF
TRBV5-1,TRBD1,TRBJ1-6,TGCGCCAGCAGCGTGACAGGGATTTCACCCCTCCACTTT,CASSVTGISPLHF
TRBV9,.,TRBJ2-3,TGTGCCAGCAGCGTAGCTAACGCGCGTGATACGCAGTATTTT,CASSVANARDTQYF
TRBV18,.,TRBJ1-1,TGTGCCAGCTCACCGGGAGCCCAGAGGGAGAAAGCCGCTGAAGCTTTCTTT,CASSPGAQREKAAEAFF
TRBV7-2,TRBD1,TRBJ2-2,TGTGCCAGCAGCTTGTCCGAGGCAGGGGGATTGGCCGGGGAGCTGTTTTTT,CASSLSEAGGLAGELFF
TRBV5-6,TRBD1,TRBJ2-1,TGTGCCAGCAGCAATACAGGGGGCGCGGTCAATGAGCAGTTCTTC,CASSNTGGAVNEQFF
TRBV30,TRBD2,TRBJ2-1,TGTGCCTGGAGGGCCTTCCCTATATTAGCGGGGGGGCTCTCCTACAATGAGCAGTTCTTC,CAWRAFPILAGGLSYNEQFF
TRBV4-3,.,TRBJ2-1,TGCGCCAGCAGCCATGCGAGGGATGAGCAGTTCTTC,CASSHARDEQFF
TRBV18,TRBD1,TRBJ1-6,TGTGCCAGCTCACTCTACCCTGGGACAGGGGGCAACAATCCCGAGTCACCCCTCCACTTT,CASSLYPGTGGNNPESPLHF
TRBV10-3,.,TRBJ1-2,TGTGCCATCAGGCTACAAAGGGGGGGAAATTCTAACTATGGCTACACCTTC,CAIRLQRGGNSNYGYTF